Listed below are T cell receptor beta chains from one sample, sequenced in a study of CD8+ T cells in alopecia areata. The data were produced by immunoSEQ multiplex PCR, yet TCRdb's version contains in-frame clones alone and is incomplete. The profile covers about 120,000 clones, with roughly 68% appearing a single time and approximately 3% taken by the ten largest. Input material: CD4+ T cells sorted from blood. The receptors here all came from a human donor in good health. Both conserved end residues are part of each CDR3. Each record gives: V gene, J gene, clone size, D gene, CDR3 length, CDR3 protein, CDR3 DNA. The D gene is left open where the match is weak. Size tells how often a clone was seen (once, few, many) or the class of an expanded clone, and some rows leave it out.

TRBV29-1	TRBJ1-2	few	TRBD1	13	CSVQGQVYWGYTF	TGCAGCGTTCAGGGACAGGTGTACTGGGGCTACACCTTC
TRBV27	TRBJ1-1	-	-	12	CASSLYQGKAFF	TGTGCCAGCAGTTTATACCAGGGTAAGGCTTTCTTT
TRBV30	TRBJ1-5	-	TRBD1	14	CAWSVTGGSQPQHF	TGTGCCTGGAGTGTGACAGGGGGCAGTCAGCCCCAGCATTTT
TRBV10-2	TRBJ2-6	-	-	13	CASGVAGANVLTF	TGCGCCAGCGGAGTCGCTGGGGCCAACGTCCTGACTTTC
TRBV6-5	TRBJ1-6	-	-	16	CASSYSTATGGSPLHF	TGTGCCAGCAGTTACTCCACGGCGACTGGGGGGTCACCCCTCCACTTT
TRBV29-1	TRBJ2-1	-	TRBD2	14	CSVESGLTSGGQFF	TGCAGCGTTGAGTCGGGACTAACCTCCGGCGGGCAGTTCTTC
TRBV2	TRBJ2-6	-	-	14	CATGRASGANVLTF	TGTGCCACAGGCAGGGCATCGGGGGCCAACGTCCTGACTTTC
TRBV20-1	TRBJ2-3	once	-	10	CSAREDTQYF	TGCAGCGCTCGGGAAGATACGCAGTATTTT
TRBV4-1	TRBJ2-5	once	-	15	CASSQDPLRRETQYF	TGCGCCAGCAGCCAAGATCCCCTGCGCAGGGAGACCCAGTACTTC
TRBV29-1	TRBJ2-3	-	-	11	CSVRGTDTQYF	TGCAGCGTTAGGGGCACAGATACGCAGTATTTT
TRBV2	TRBJ1-2	-	-	15	CASRGSRLTDYGYTF	TGTGCCAGCAGAGGGTCGAGGCTGACTGACTATGGCTACACCTTC
TRBV4-1	TRBJ1-4	-	TRBD1	16	CASSQNPRQGNEKLFF	TGCGCCAGCAGCCAAAATCCGAGACAGGGGAACGAAAAACTGTTTTTT
TRBV30	TRBJ1-6	-	-	15	CAWSVGGQGNSPLHF	TGTGCCTGGAGTGTAGGTGGGCAGGGGAATTCACCCCTCCACTTT
TRBV29-1	TRBJ1-1	few	-	12	CSSAVGDTDAFF	TGCAGCTCCGCGGTGGGGGACACTGACGCTTTCTTT
TRBV29-1	TRBJ1-2	-	TRBD1	13	CSVGDSRSQGYTF	TGCAGCGTTGGGGACAGTAGGAGTCAGGGCTACACCTTC
TRBV7-9	TRBJ2-5	-	TRBD1	14	CASSFRTGAETQYF	TGTGCCAGCAGCTTCCGGACAGGGGCGGAGACCCAGTACTTC
TRBV2	TRBJ2-3	few	-	11	CASSVPDTQYF	TGTGCCAGCAGTGTCCCAGATACGCAGTATTTT
TRBV7-9	TRBJ2-1	few	-	16	CASSLEWGTSYNEQFF	TGTGCCAGCAGCTTAGAATGGGGGACCTCCTACAATGAGCAGTTCTTC
TRBV2	TRBJ1-2	-	-	16	CASSEVPRAGNYGYTF	TGTGCCAGCAGTGAAGTCCCCCGCGCAGGGAACTATGGCTACACCTTC
TRBV20-1	TRBJ1-4	-	-	11	CSATVREKLFF	TGCAGTGCGACAGTCCGGGAAAAACTGTTTTTT
TRBV4-2	TRBJ2-1	-	TRBD2	14	CASSIRSGGNEQFF	TGTGCCAGCAGCATTCGTAGCGGGGGTAATGAGCAGTTCTTC
TRBV5-1	TRBJ2-2	once	TRBD2	14	CASSPGLLSGELFF	TGCGCCAGCAGCCCGGGACTACTATCCGGGGAGCTGTTTTTT
TRBV6-1	TRBJ1-6	-	-	15	CASSGTGSYNSPLHF	TGTGCCAGCAGTGGGACTGGCTCCTATAATTCACCCCTCCACTTT
TRBV6-5	TRBJ1-4	-	-	12	CASSTKGGKLFF	TGTGCCAGCAGTACAAAAGGCGGAAAACTGTTTTTT
TRBV7-9	TRBJ2-6	-	-	15	CASSLDSSGANVLTF	TGTGCCAGCAGCCTAGACAGTTCTGGGGCCAACGTCCTGACTTTC
TRBV6-5	TRBJ2-7	-	TRBD2	14	CASTLGGSSYEQYF	TGTGCCAGCACTCTCGGGGGGAGCTCCTACGAGCAGTACTTC
TRBV11-2	TRBJ2-5	-	TRBD1	18	CASSPHGPGTDIQETQYF	TGTGCCAGCAGCCCTCATGGGCCCGGGACAGACATTCAAGAGACCCAGTACTTC
TRBV6-5	TRBJ1-5	-	-	12	CASRGNNQPQHF	TGTGCCAGCCGGGGGAACAATCAGCCCCAGCATTTT
TRBV4-1	TRBJ2-5	-	-	13	CASSQGTAGTQYF	TGCGCCAGCAGCCAGGGGACTGCGGGGACCCAGTACTTC
TRBV29-1	TRBJ2-5	few	-	14	CSVLSPQRKETQYF	TGCAGCGTCCTTTCTCCTCAGAGAAAAGAGACCCAGTACTTC
TRBV15	TRBJ2-7	-	TRBD1	12	CATSRFGQGQYF	TGTGCCACCAGCAGATTCGGACAGGGGCAGTACTTC
TRBV4-2	TRBJ1-5	-	-	15	CASSPGGGGNQPQHF	TGTGCCAGCAGCCCTGGGGGGGGAGGCAATCAGCCCCAGCATTTT
TRBV11-2	TRBJ2-1	once	TRBD1	16	CASSFGQGRSYNEQFF	TGTGCCAGCAGCTTCGGACAGGGGAGGTCCTACAATGAGCAGTTCTTC
TRBV30	TRBJ2-1	-	-	12	CAWSVRGNEQFF	TGTGCCTGGAGTGTAAGGGGAAATGAGCAGTTCTTC
TRBV28	TRBJ2-5	-	TRBD2	13	CASKAGGQGAQYF	TGTGCCAGCAAAGCGGGGGGTCAGGGGGCCCAGTACTTC
TRBV15	TRBJ2-2	-	-	13	CAATSSLAGELFF	TGTGCCGCCACCAGCAGCTTGGCCGGGGAGCTGTTTTTT
TRBV27	TRBJ1-1	-	-	14	CASSLSQKNTEAFF	TGTGCCAGCAGTTTGTCACAGAAGAACACTGAAGCTTTCTTT
TRBV7-6	TRBJ2-6	-	TRBD1	18	CASSRGDRGYSGANVLTF	TGTGCCAGCAGCCGCGGGGACAGGGGTTACTCTGGGGCCAACGTCCTGACTTTC
TRBV6-5	TRBJ1-2	few	-	13	CASSPDRSYGYTF	TGTGCCAGCAGTCCTGACAGATCCTATGGCTACACCTTC
TRBV7-9	TRBJ2-1	-	-	13	CASTSWVYNEQFF	TGTGCCAGCACTAGCTGGGTGTACAATGAGCAGTTCTTC
TRBV2	TRBJ1-2	-	-	14	CASQFRQTIYGYTF	TGCGCCAGCCAATTTCGGCAGACGATCTATGGCTACACCTTC
TRBV6-5	TRBJ2-7	-	-	15	CASRPGDGSSYEQYF	TGTGCCAGCAGACCCGGGGACGGGAGCTCCTACGAGCAGTACTTC
TRBV6-1	TRBJ2-7	-	-	13	CASRPTKVYEQYF	TGTGCCAGCAGACCTACAAAAGTCTACGAGCAGTACTTC
TRBV5-1	TRBJ2-3	-	-	14	CASSSDKGVDTQYF	TGCGCCAGCAGCTCGGATAAGGGGGTAGATACGCAGTATTTT
TRBV7-2	TRBJ1-2	-	-	14	CASSLGRAPYGYTF	TGTGCCAGCAGCTTAGGGAGGGCTCCCTATGGCTACACCTTC
TRBV13	TRBJ2-7	-	TRBD1	14	CASRRQGSSYEQYF	TGTGCCAGCAGGCGACAGGGGAGCTCCTACGAGCAGTACTTC
TRBV5-4	TRBJ2-3	once	-	14	CASSLTKGGDTQYF	TGTGCCAGCAGCTTGACAAAGGGGGGGGATACGCAGTATTTT
TRBV6-1	TRBJ1-1	-	-	13	CASSAPSGTEAFF	TGTGCCAGCAGTGCCCCCTCGGGGACTGAAGCTTTCTTT
TRBV30	TRBJ2-1	-	-	12	CAWSEGVREQFF	TGTGCCTGGAGTGAAGGAGTACGTGAGCAGTTCTTC
TRBV7-2	TRBJ2-2	-	TRBD2	18	CASTRGTIKWGNTGELFF	TGTGCCAGCACACGCGGGACTATCAAGTGGGGGAACACCGGGGAGCTGTTTTTT
TRBV29-1	TRBJ1-3	-	TRBD1	12	CSAGQGGNTIYF	TGCAGCGCCGGACAGGGTGGAAACACCATATATTTT
TRBV18	TRBJ1-4	few	TRBD1	16	CASSPGTGGINEKLFF	TGTGCCAGCTCACCAGGAACAGGGGGCATTAATGAAAAACTGTTTTTT
TRBV7-2	TRBJ1-5	-	-	16	CASSLVSGAGNQPQHF	TGTGCCAGCAGCTTAGTTTCAGGGGCCGGGAATCAGCCCCAGCATTTT
TRBV29-1	TRBJ2-7	-	-	12	CSVEDPGGGQYF	TGCAGCGTTGAAGATCCAGGAGGGGGGCAGTACTTC
TRBV11-2	TRBJ2-1	-	-	13	CASSGRLDNEQFF	TGTGCCAGCAGTGGTAGGCTGGACAATGAGCAGTTCTTC